This T cell receptor (beta chain) was documented in a study of CD8+ T cells in alopecia areata. Extraction of RNA preceded its reverse transcription into cDNA, which served as the sequencing template. Clones were read by immunoSEQ multiplex PCR, and TCRdb kept only the in-frame ones, dropping some. This sample has 200,000 to 250,000 clones, with around 62% found just once. The V and J ends lost 1 base and 2 bases respectively, with 15 bases between them. The CDR3 totals 15 residues. The germline gives CDR1 GTSNPN, CDR2 SVGIG (reference sequence). In its sample, this clone was seen a few times. Sorting from PBMCs produced CD4+ and CD8+ T cells.

The gene calls are TRBV30 and TRBJ2-7, with D perhaps TRBD1 or TRBD2 (5 bases each). This receptor was identified in a human donor with alopecia areata. Sequenced material: CD4+ T cells sorted from blood, taken at week 0. CDR3 in DNA: TGTGCCTGGAGTGGGGTAACGGGGCCGACCTACGAGCAGTACTTC. Translating gives CAWSGVTGPTYEQYF.